This TCR beta chain was sequenced in a study of shared clonotypes between healthy human individuals. The data were produced by immunoSEQ multiplex PCR, yet TCRdb's version contains in-frame clones alone and is incomplete. In the table there are hundreds of thousands of clones, approximately 95% of which are singletons. This clone was observed a single time. The V end was cut by 0 bases, the J end by 5 bases, with 20 bases between. The germline V gene has CDR1 SGHRS and CDR2 YFSETQ. This CDR3 is built from 17 residues. This TCR derives from a woman in her twenties or thirties in good health. This chain links TRBV5-1 with TRBJ1-2; D might be TRBD1 (6 bases). The sample comprised naive CD4+ T cells sorted from blood. Subset in this sample: CD45RA+ positively selected. CDR3 sequence: CASSLAPGVGGEYGYTF. CDR3 DNA sequence: TGCGCCAGCAGCTTGGCACCAGGGGTCGGAGGGGAGTATGGCTACACCTTC.